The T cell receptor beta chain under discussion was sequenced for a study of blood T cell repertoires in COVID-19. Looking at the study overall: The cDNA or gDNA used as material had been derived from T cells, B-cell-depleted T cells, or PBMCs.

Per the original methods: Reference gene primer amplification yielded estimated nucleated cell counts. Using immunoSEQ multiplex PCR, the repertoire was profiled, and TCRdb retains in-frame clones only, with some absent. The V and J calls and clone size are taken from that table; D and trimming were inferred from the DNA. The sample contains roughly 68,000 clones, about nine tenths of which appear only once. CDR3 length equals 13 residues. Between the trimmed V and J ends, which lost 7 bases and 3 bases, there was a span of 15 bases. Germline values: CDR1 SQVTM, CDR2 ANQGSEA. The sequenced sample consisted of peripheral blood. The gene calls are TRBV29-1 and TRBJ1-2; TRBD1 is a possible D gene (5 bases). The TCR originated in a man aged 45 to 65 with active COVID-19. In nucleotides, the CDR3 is TGCAGCGCGGACGGGGGACCAGACTATGGCTACACCTTC. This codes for CSADGGPDYGYTF.